The 22 T cell receptor beta chains listed next were all sequenced from one sample in a study of ipilimumab plus nivolumab after autologous stem cell transplantation. Sequenced by immunoSEQ multiplex PCR; TCRdb stores in-frame clones only, minus some. The profile shows roughly 20,000 clones, about 80% of them singletons. The source material was PBMCs, sampled in a trial of ipilimumab plus nivolumab as post-transplant consolidation. The receptors derive from a male donor with diffuse large B-cell lymphoma.

V gene TRBV7-9 combines with J gene TRBJ1-5; 7 nucleotides line up with TRBD1. CDR1 and CDR2 (germline): SEHNR, FQNEAQ (reference sequence). This CDR3 comprises 14 residues. V was clipped by 5 bases and J by 1 base; unmatched bases: 2. The CDR3 DNA is TGTGCCAGCAGCCTGACAGGGAGCAATCAGCCCCAGCATTTT. Protein product: CASSLTGSNQPQHF.

The rearrangement joins TRBV18 to TRBJ2-3; no reliable D call. The CDR3 has 12 amino acids. Germline CDR1 is KGHSH and CDR2 is LQKENI. Trimming took 0 bases from V and 4 from J, leaving 2 bases between them. CDR3 sequence (DNA): TGTGCCAGCTCACCACCGTCAGATACGCAGTATTTT. Translated, it gives CASSPPSDTQYF.

The chain couples TRBV1 to TRBJ2-2; TRBD2, the table's D call, lacks a check against the DNA. TRBV1 is a recognized pseudogene. CDR3 size: 22 residues. The CDR3 nucleotides are TGCACCAGCAGCCAAGATCTACGGCTAGCGGGGGGCCCAAGAGTGAACACCGGGGAGCTGTTTTTT. This translates into CTSSQDLRLAGGPRVNTGELFF.

This chain joins TRBV5-1 and TRBJ2-5, with D possibly matching TRBD2 (5 bases). CDR3 size: 13 residues. Germline V lookup: CDR1 SGHRS, CDR2 YFSETQ. Trimming took off 7 bases at V and 1 base at J, with 11 bases between the two ends. This CDR3 reads CASWGDSQETQYF. As DNA, the CDR3 is TGCGCCAGCTGGGGAGACTCCCAAGAGACCCAGTACTTC. Supplemented by reference TRBV5-1 and TRBJ2-5, the full variable domain reads KAGVTQTPRYLIKTRGQQVTLSCSPISGHRSVSWYQQTPGQGLQFLFEYFSETQRNKGNFPGRFSGRQFSNSRSEMNVSTLELGDSALYLCASWGDSQETQYFGPGTRLLVL.

V is TRBV12-1 and J is TRBJ1-6; the table's D call of TRBD1 was not tested on the DNA. TRBV12-1 is listed as a pseudogene. The CDR3 has 17 amino acids. CDR3: CASSFARTPRNHSPLHF. The CDR3 bases are TGTGCCAGCAGCTTTGCGAGGACACCGAGAAACCATTCACCCCTCCACTTT.

The genes are TRBV19 and TRBJ2-5; 9 bases fit TRBD2. CDR3 length equals 22 residues. The V segment lost 3 bases and the J segment 0 bases; nucleotides outside the gene matches: 23. From germline, CDR1 is LNHDA and CDR2 SQIVND (reference sequence). CDR3 nucleotides: TGTGCCAGTAGTATTAATTTTTGGCAAGGGGCGCCCAAGCGGGGGGACCAAGAGACCCAGTACTTC. As protein: CASSINFWQGAPKRGDQETQYF.

The chain carries TRBV6-1 and TRBJ2-3; TRBD2 aligns across 16 bases. This CDR3 has 14 amino acids. J lost 14 bases, V lost 7 bases, and 9 bases had no gene match. From germline, CDR1 is MNHNS and CDR2 SASEGT. CDR3 amino acids: CASMGLAGGLHRYF. The CDR3 bases are TGTGCCAGCATGGGACTAGCGGGGGGGCTTCATCGGTATTTT.

The chain's CDR3 is CAAQLEPRGDMNTEAFF. The CDR3 coding sequence is TGTGCCGCCCAGCTTGAGCCCAGGGGGGACATGAACACTGAAGCTTTCTTT. The chain joins TRBV7-3 to TRBJ1-1; 7 bases agree with TRBD1. The CDR3 is made up of 17 amino acids. Germline assignment: CDR1 SGHTA and CDR2 FQGTGA. V was pared by 11 bases and J by 0 bases, with 18 bases of the junction left unmatched.

This clone was counted only a few times. The chain has TRBV6-4 and TRBJ1-4; D is perhaps TRBD1 (6 bases). The CDR3 consists of 14 residues. The germline V gene encodes CDR1 MRHNA and CDR2 SNTAGT. V was shortened by 5 bases and J by 4 bases, with 11 bases between the two germline ends. CDR3 amino acids: CASSLGGYNEKLFF. DNA for the CDR3: TGTGCCAGCAGTCTCGGGGGCTATAATGAAAAACTGTTTTTT.

V is TRBV5-4 and J is TRBJ2-7, with D possibly matching TRBD2 (6 bases). TRBJ2-1 explains the end of the DNA better; the J call may be wrong. Germline assignment: CDR1 SGHNT and CDR2 YYREEE (reference sequence). The CDR3 is made up of 13 amino acids. The CDR3 protein is CASSLGLGNEQFF. CDR3 in DNA: TGTGCCAGCAGCTTGGGACTAGGCAATGAGCAGTTCTTC.

This clone was recorded a few times. The rearrangement joins TRBV18 to TRBJ1-6; perhaps TRBD1 as D (5 bases). There are 17 residues in the CDR3. The germline V gene has CDR1 KGHSH and CDR2 LQKENI. The V gene lost 3 bases and the J gene lost 6 bases, with 18 bases spanning the gap. The CDR3 sequence: CASSPNSRGGINSPLHF. DNA of the CDR3: TGTGCCAGCTCACCCAATTCCCGTGGGGGGATTAATTCACCCCTCCACTTT.

The chain has TRBV7-9 and TRBJ1-4, with a weak D call TRBD1 (5 bases). The CDR3 has 17 residues. V was cut by 3 bases and J by 4 bases, with 18 bases left in between. Germline CDR1 SEHNR, CDR2 FQNEAQ (reference sequence). CDR3 bases: TGTGCCAGCAGCTTGGGGCTCTCAGGATCTGTTAATGAAAAACTGTTTTTT. It is translated as CASSLGLSGSVNEKLFF.

V is TRBV6-6 and J is TRBJ1-1, with no clear D. Per germline, CDR1 MNHNY and CDR2 SVGAGI (reference sequence). CDR3 length equals 15 residues. V was cut by 0 bases and J by 1 base, with 9 bases left in between. CDR3 region: CASSYSAGGNTEAFF. In DNA, the CDR3 is TGTGCCAGCAGTTACTCGGCAGGTGGGAACACTGAAGCTTTCTTT.

V gene TRBV9 combines with J gene TRBJ2-3, with D unclear. Germline loops: CDR1 SGDLS, CDR2 YYNGEE. This CDR3 has 13 amino acids. V lost 3 bases and J 5 bases, leaving 10 bases between the germline ends. The CDR3 DNA follows: TGTGCCAGCAGCGCCTCTGTAAGAGATACGCAGTATTTT. The encoded protein is CASSASVRDTQYF.

V usage is TRBV4-3 and J usage is TRBJ1-2, with D hard to call. V was shortened by 4 bases and J by 2 bases, with 20 bases between the two germline ends. Germline CDR1 reads LGHNA; CDR2 reads YSLEER. This CDR3 comprises 17 residues. CDR3: CASSLLPPGHSNYGYTF. The CDR3 bases are TGCGCCAGCAGCCTTTTACCTCCCGGTCACTCGAACTATGGCTACACCTTC.

The rearrangement links TRBV7-6 to TRBJ2-1, with 7 bases identical to TRBD1. The V gene's germline CDR1 is SGHVS and CDR2 FNYEAQ. CDR3 length: 16 residues. The trim removed 5 bases at V and 1 base at J, leaving 8 bases unmatched. As DNA, the CDR3 is TGTGCCAGCAGCCCCATGAGGGGGCGATCCTACAATGAGCAGTTCTTC. Protein sequence: CASSPMRGRSYNEQFF.

This rearrangement joins TRBV2 to TRBJ1-2; D is undetermined. Trimming took 4 bases from V and 2 from J, leaving 5 bases between them. CDR3 length: 12 residues. Germline CDR1 SNHLY, CDR2 FYNNEI. The CDR3 loop is CASSAVNYGYTF. CDR3 sequence (DNA): TGTGCCAGCAGTGCAGTCAACTATGGCTACACCTTC.

This clone was seen a single time. J is TRBJ1-1 and V is TRBV19, with 8 bases fitting TRBD1. Germline-derived CDR1 and CDR2 are LNHDA and SQIVND (reference sequence). The length of the CDR3 is 16 residues. J gave up 5 bases and V 3 bases, and 11 bases lay outside the gene matches. CDR3 nucleotides: TGTGCCAGTAGTATTCTGGCAGGGGGCGGAGGGACTGAAGCTTTCTTT. It is translated as CASSILAGGGGTEAFF.

The V and J genes are TRBV29-1 and TRBJ1-6; TRBD1 might be the D (5 bases). Germline CDR1 is SQVTM and CDR2 is ANQGSEA. The CDR3 is made up of 13 amino acids. V was shortened by 7 bases and J by 10 bases, with 17 bases between the two germline ends. This chain's CDR3 is CSALPRVGSPLHF. The DNA of the CDR3 is TGCAGCGCTTTGCCCAGGGTCGGATCACCCCTCCACTTT.

The chain uses TRBV9 and TRBJ2-5, with 12 nucleotides matching TRBD2. The CDR3 is made up of 14 amino acids. V was clipped by 3 bases and J by 5 bases; unmatched bases: 2. Germline lookup yields CDR1 SGDLS and CDR2 YYNGEE. Here the CDR3 reads CASSAGLAGETQYF. Written as DNA, the CDR3 is TGTGCCAGCAGCGCTGGACTAGCGGGGGAGACCCAGTACTTC.

This clone was seen a handful of times. The chain employs TRBV4-1 and TRBJ1-2; tentatively, D is TRBD1 (6 bases). The CDR3 has 15 amino acids. Germline V lookup: CDR1 MGHRA, CDR2 YSYEKL. The V end was cut by 3 bases, the J end by 0 bases, with 11 bases between. The chain's CDR3 is CASSHPDRTNYGYTF. CDR3 sequence (DNA): TGCGCCAGCAGCCACCCGGACAGAACTAACTATGGCTACACCTTC.

This clone is judged medium-sized (0.01 to 0.1%). The chain has TRBV15 and TRBJ1-6, with D possibly TRBD1 on 5 matching bases. Trimming shortened V by 3 bases and J by 6 bases, and 9 bases separated the two germline ends. Germline V gives CDR1 LNHNV, CDR2 YYDKDF (reference sequence). The length of the CDR3 is 14 residues. The CDR3 here is CATSRGTANSPLHF. Written as DNA, the CDR3 is TGTGCCACCAGCAGGGGGACCGCTAATTCACCCCTCCACTTT.